Listed below are T cell receptor beta chains from one sample, sequenced in a study of shared clonotypes between healthy human individuals. The protocol was immunoSEQ multiplex PCR, while the TCRdb copy is restricted to in-frame clones and leaves out a portion. Found here are about 2.4 million clones, 80% to 95% of them singletons; the top ten hold 0.36%. Material for sequencing was naive CD4+ T cells from PBMCs. Receptors were obtained from a man younger than 35 in good health. Some clones in this sample may be carry-over from other donors' samples. CDR3s include the opening cysteine and the closing phenylalanine or tryptophan. A D gene is named only where the DNA matches it firmly. Expanded clones are given a class, and other clones once, few, many or no size at all.

CDR3: CASSLGPSREQFF
DNA: TGTGCCAGCAGCTTAGGCCCGTCCCGGGAGCAGTTCTTC
V: TRBV13
J: TRBJ2-1
D: NA
size: once

CDR3: CASSKTSPTAEQYF
DNA: TGTGCCAGCTCAAAAACTAGCCCGACGGCGGAGCAGTACTTC
V: TRBV18
J: TRBJ2-7
D: NA
size: few

CDR3: CASSFPGQGSYEQYF
DNA: TGTGCCAGCAGTTTCCCCGGACAGGGCTCCTACGAGCAGTACTTC
V: TRBV28
J: TRBJ2-7
D: TRBD1
size: NA

CDR3: CASSTGRGPPHEQYF
DNA: TGTGCCAGCAGTACCGGCAGGGGGCCCCCCCACGAGCAGTACTTC
V: TRBV2
J: TRBJ2-7
D: TRBD1
size: NA

CDR3: CAISEPGLAGSGYNEQFF
DNA: TGTGCCATCAGTGAGCCAGGACTAGCGGGAAGCGGGTACAATGAGCAGTTCTTC
V: TRBV10-3
J: TRBJ2-1
D: TRBD2
size: NA

CDR3: CASSPTLKQGGLRHEQYF
DNA: TGCGCCAGCAGCCCGACCCTCAAACAGGGAGGTCTGCGTCACGAGCAGTACTTC
V: TRBV5-1
J: TRBJ2-7
D: NA
size: NA

CDR3: CASSHTGTSGTYEQYF
DNA: TGTGCCAGCAGCCACACAGGAACTAGCGGTACCTACGAGCAGTACTTC
V: TRBV9
J: TRBJ2-7
D: TRBD2
size: NA

CDR3: CASSLEEGAWETQYF
DNA: TGCGCCAGCAGCTTGGAGGAGGGGGCATGGGAGACCCAGTACTTC
V: TRBV5-1
J: TRBJ2-5
D: NA
size: NA

CDR3: CASRIDRALYNEQFF
DNA: TGCGCCAGCAGAATAGACAGGGCCCTCTACAATGAGCAGTTCTTC
V: TRBV5-1
J: TRBJ2-1
D: TRBD1
size: NA

CDR3: CASSIDQDSPGTEAFF
DNA: TGTGCCAGTAGTATAGATCAGGATTCTCCGGGCACTGAAGCTTTCTTT
V: TRBV19
J: TRBJ1-1
D: NA
size: NA

CDR3: CASSPWTGPSEQYF
DNA: TGTGCCAGCAGCCCTTGGACAGGGCCTTCCGAGCAGTACTTC
V: TRBV7-8
J: TRBJ2-7
D: TRBD1
size: NA

CDR3: CASSPGVGNQPQHF
DNA: TGTGCCAGCAGTCCAGGGGTTGGGAATCAGCCCCAGCATTTT
V: TRBV28
J: TRBJ1-5
D: NA
size: NA

CDR3: CASSWTGGAGNTIYF
DNA: TGCGCCAGCAGTTGGACAGGAGGGGCTGGAAACACCATATATTTT
V: TRBV10-2
J: TRBJ1-3
D: TRBD1
size: NA

CDR3: CASTDRTGGGWDEQFF
DNA: TGTGCCAGCACCGACAGGACTGGGGGAGGGTGGGATGAGCAGTTCTTC
V: TRBV6-6
J: TRBJ2-1
D: NA
size: NA

CDR3: CASSVPRGIEAFF
DNA: TGTGCCAGCAGCGTGCCTCGGGGAATAGAAGCTTTCTTT
V: TRBV11-1
J: TRBJ1-1
D: NA
size: NA

CDR3: CASSRLAGYEQYF
DNA: TGTGCCAGCAGCCGACTAGCGGGCTACGAGCAGTACTTC
V: TRBV6-6
J: TRBJ2-7
D: TRBD2
size: NA

CDR3: CAWSVPGAGNQPQHF
DNA: TGTGCCTGGAGTGTACCAGGGGCCGGCAATCAGCCCCAGCATTTT
V: TRBV30
J: TRBJ1-5
D: NA
size: NA

CDR3: CASSPIQGTYEQYF
DNA: TGTGCCAGCAGTCCAATACAGGGAACCTACGAGCAGTACTTC
V: TRBV27
J: TRBJ2-7
D: NA
size: once

CDR3: CASRSRSGGSYEQYF
DNA: TGTGCCAGCAGATCGAGGAGCGGGGGCTCCTACGAGCAGTACTTC
V: TRBV2
J: TRBJ2-7
D: TRBD2
size: NA

CDR3: CASSPVAGQGYEQYF
DNA: TGTGCCAGCAGCCCCGTGGCCGGACAGGGGTACGAGCAGTACTTC
V: TRBV4-2
J: TRBJ2-7
D: TRBD1
size: NA

CDR3: CASSGLAGVTDTQYF
DNA: TGTGCCAGCAGTGGCCTAGCGGGAGTCACAGATACGCAGTATTTT
V: TRBV2
J: TRBJ2-3
D: TRBD2
size: few

CDR3: CASGPGGSRAEAFF
DNA: TGTGCTAGTGGCCCGGGGGGGTCACGCGCTGAAGCTTTCTTT
V: TRBV12-5
J: TRBJ1-1
D: NA
size: NA

CDR3: CASSLDGWGPRYF
DNA: TGTGCCAGCAGCTTAGATGGGTGGGGTCCCAGGTACTTC
V: TRBV11-2
J: TRBJ2-5
D: NA
size: NA

CDR3: CASSLVPGTDSTDTQYF
DNA: TGTGCCAGCAGCTTAGTCCCTGGGACAGATAGCACAGATACGCAGTATTTT
V: TRBV7-6
J: TRBJ2-3
D: TRBD1
size: NA

CDR3: CASTRSATRTVTYEQYF
DNA: TGTGCCAGCACCCGATCCGCGACACGGACAGTGACCTACGAGCAGTACTTC
V: TRBV7-2
J: TRBJ2-7
D: NA
size: NA

CDR3: CASRPGQGYNEQFF
DNA: TGTGCCAGCAGACCGGGACAGGGATACAATGAGCAGTTCTTC
V: TRBV28
J: TRBJ2-1
D: TRBD1
size: NA

CDR3: CASSPHPSGQNGYTF
DNA: TGTGCCAGCAGTCCGCACCCTTCTGGACAGAATGGCTACACCTTC
V: TRBV28
J: TRBJ1-2
D: NA
size: NA

CDR3: CASRKTGAAFNEQYF
DNA: TGTGCCAGCAGGAAGACGGGAGCCGCCTTTAACGAGCAGTACTTC
V: TRBV5-6
J: TRBJ2-7
D: NA
size: once

CDR3: CASSGQGYPNCFF
DNA: TGTGCCAGCAGTGGACAGGGCTACCCTAATTGTTTCTTT
V: TRBV2
J: TRBJ1-1
D: TRBD1
size: few

CDR3: CASSEFVRAGTQYF
DNA: TGTGCCAGCAGTGAATTTGTACGGGCGGGTACGCAGTATTTT
V: TRBV25-1
J: TRBJ2-3
D: NA
size: NA

CDR3: CSVKLNTEAFF
DNA: TGCAGCGTTAAATTGAACACTGAAGCTTTCTTT
V: TRBV29-1
J: TRBJ1-1
D: NA
size: NA

CDR3: CASSPERGVNTEAFF
DNA: TGTGCCAGCAGCCCCGAACGGGGTGTGAACACTGAAGCTTTCTTT
V: TRBV7-2
J: TRBJ1-1
D: NA
size: NA

CDR3: CASSDTRRAYEQFF
DNA: TGTGCCAGCAGCGATACCAGGCGGGCCTATGAGCAGTTCTTC
V: TRBV11-2
J: TRBJ2-1
D: NA
size: NA

CDR3: CASSLTGSSQYF
DNA: TGTGCCAGCAGCTTAACGGGGTCTTCGCAGTATTTT
V: TRBV7-3
J: TRBJ2-3
D: NA
size: NA

CDR3: CASSFTSGANTGELFF
DNA: TGCGCCAGCAGCTTCACTAGCGGGGCGAACACCGGGGAGCTGTTTTTT
V: TRBV5-1
J: TRBJ2-2
D: TRBD2
size: NA

CDR3: CASSPGTGRTYEQYF
DNA: TGCGCCAGCAGCCCCGGGACAGGGAGAACCTACGAGCAGTACTTC
V: TRBV5-1
J: TRBJ2-7
D: TRBD1
size: once

CDR3: CASTLEGGIETQYF
DNA: TGTGCCAGCACTCTTGAGGGGGGGATAGAGACCCAGTACTTC
V: TRBV6-6
J: TRBJ2-5
D: NA
size: NA

CDR3: CSVWATSGSKTQYF
DNA: TGCAGCGTCTGGGCCACTAGCGGGAGCAAGACCCAGTACTTC
V: TRBV29-1
J: TRBJ2-5
D: TRBD2
size: NA

CDR3: CASSPFGDRDREETQYF
DNA: TGTGCCAGCTCACCGTTCGGGGACCGGGACAGGGAAGAGACCCAGTACTTC
V: TRBV18
J: TRBJ2-5
D: TRBD1
size: NA

CDR3: CASSSGTGGAEETQYF
DNA: TGTGCCAGCAGCTCCGGGACAGGGGGCGCCGAAGAGACCCAGTACTTC
V: TRBV7-8
J: TRBJ2-5
D: TRBD1
size: NA

CDR3: CASQGYSSTEAFF
DNA: TGTGCCAGCCAAGGGTATTCGAGCACTGAAGCTTTCTTT
V: TRBV6-6
J: TRBJ1-1
D: NA
size: few

CDR3: CASSPGDSSSYNEQFF
DNA: TGTGCCAGCAGTCCCGGCGATTCGAGCTCCTACAATGAGCAGTTCTTC
V: TRBV28
J: TRBJ2-1
D: NA
size: NA

CDR3: CASSAQGGVSYEQYF
DNA: TGCGCCAGCAGCGCCCAGGGGGGGGTTTCCTACGAGCAGTACTTC
V: TRBV5-1
J: TRBJ2-7
D: NA
size: NA

CDR3: CASSPIAGGGRTDTQYF
DNA: TGTGCCAGCTCACCGATAGCGGGAGGGGGACGCACAGATACGCAGTATTTT
V: TRBV18
J: TRBJ2-3
D: TRBD2
size: NA

CDR3: CAWIRERGANVLTF
DNA: TGTGCCTGGATCCGGGAAAGGGGGGCCAACGTCCTGACTTTC
V: TRBV30
J: TRBJ2-6
D: NA
size: NA